This passage covers 12 T cell receptor beta chains from one sample sequenced in a study of blood T cell repertoires in COVID-19. Assay used: immunoSEQ multiplex PCR; TCRdb lists only in-frame clones, some missing. The top ten hold 2.1% of the sample, which has about 110,000 clones, 70% to 90% seen once. Sample: peripheral blood. The receptors originated from a human donor in a cohort sampled during active COVID-19.

This CDR3 is CASSSDSGDRYNEQFF. Written as DNA, the CDR3 is TGTGCCAGCAGTTCCGATAGTGGGGACAGATACAATGAGCAGTTCTTC. This rearrangement joins TRBV25-1 to TRBJ2-1; 7 bases fit TRBD1. After removal of 5 bases from V and 4 bases from J, the junction contained 11 bases not matched to a gene. CDR1 MGHDK and CDR2 SYGVNS come from the germline V gene. The CDR3 has 16 residues.

The chain joins TRBV9 to TRBJ1-2, with 8 bases that match TRBD1. The CDR3 spans 15 residues. Germline V gene data show CDR1 as SGDLS and CDR2 as YYNGEE. The V segment lost 1 base and the J segment 5 bases; nucleotides outside the gene matches: 7. The CDR3 protein is CASSVRDRTGYGYTF. The DNA of the CDR3 is TGTGCCAGCAGCGTACGGGATCGGACAGGGTATGGCTACACCTTC.

The chain has TRBV25-1 and TRBJ1-4, with D uncertain. The ends were cut back, 3 bases at V and 2 bases at J, with 7 bases in the middle. This CDR3 region has 14 residues. The V gene's germline CDR1 is MGHDK and CDR2 SYGVNS. For the CDR3, the DNA is TGTGCCAGCAGTGATCCCCAGACTAATGAAAAACTGTTTTTT. Translation: CASSDPQTNEKLFF.

This chain links TRBV5-6 with TRBJ2-2; a possible D gene is TRBD2 (6 bases). Germline V gene sequence: CDR1 SGHDT, CDR2 YYEEEE. The CDR3 sequence is 15 residues long. Trimming cost V 4 bases and J 3 bases, with 13 bases left between them. CDR3 residues: CASSPRGLDTGELFF. CDR3 coding DNA: TGTGCCAGCAGCCCGAGGGGACTCGACACCGGGGAGCTGTTTTTT. The entire variable domain, with the rest obtained from reference TRBV5-6 and TRBJ2-2, is as follows: DAGVTQSPTHLIKTRGQQVTLRCSPKSGHDTVSWYQQALGQGPQFIFQYYEEEERQRGNFPDRFSGHQFPNYSSELNVNALLLGDSALYLCASSPRGLDTGELFFGEGSRLTVL.

A word on this clone: The same CDR3 can be traced to other DNA sequences in this sample. The chain joins TRBV7-3 to TRBJ2-1, with 8 bases aligning to TRBD2. There are 15 residues in the CDR3. Germline values: CDR1 SGHTA, CDR2 FQGTGA. V was pared by 2 bases and J by 1 base, with 1 base of the junction left unmatched. CDR3 in DNA: TGTGCCAGCAGCTTACGGGGGGGATCCTACAATGAGCAGTTCTTC. This gives the protein CASSLRGGSYNEQFF.

This clone was found a few times. This CDR3 reads CATSRDRDRGQYEQYF. The CDR3 DNA follows: TGTGCCACCAGCAGAGATCGGGACAGGGGCCAATACGAGCAGTACTTC. The chain recombines TRBV15 with TRBJ2-7, with 10 bases fitting TRBD1. The length of the CDR3 is 16 residues. After removal of 0 bases from V and 4 bases from J, the junction contained 6 bases not matched to a gene. Germline CDR1 and CDR2: LNHNV and YYDKDF (reference sequence).

This chain joins TRBV6-6 and TRBJ1-2; tentative D call: TRBD1 (6 bases). The V end was cut by 6 bases, the J end by 8 bases, with 22 bases between. The V gene's germline CDR1 is MNHNY and CDR2 SVGAGI (reference sequence). This CDR3 contains 15 residues. The CDR3 nucleotides are TGTGCCAGCAGGCGACCCCTACCCGGGACAATCGGCTACACCTTC. It encodes CASRRPLPGTIGYTF.

This clone showed up just once. V is TRBV3-1 (or the pseudogene TRBV3-2) and J is TRBJ2-5; D unclear. Per the germline V gene, CDR1 is LGHDT and CDR2 is YNNKEL (reference sequence). The CDR3 extends over 14 amino acids. The V and J ends lost 6 bases and 2 bases respectively, with 13 bases between them. In DNA form, the CDR3 reads TGTGCCAGCAGTCGTGCCGGGTCTCAAGAGACCCAGTACTTC. It translates to CASSRAGSQETQYF.

The rearrangement links TRBV5-1 to TRBJ2-5; 7 bases are shared with TRBD2. Trimming at V came to 4 bases and at J to 3 bases, leaving 15 bases not matched to a gene. Per germline, CDR1 SGHRS and CDR2 YFSETQ. The CDR3 is made up of 17 amino acids. CDR3 sequence reads: CASSPGLGGGPEETQYF. In DNA form, the CDR3 reads TGCGCCAGCAGCCCCGGGTTGGGGGGGGGACCCGAAGAGACCCAGTACTTC.

This clone was observed once. The rearrangement joins TRBV10-2 to TRBJ2-3; 10 positions agree with TRBD2. CDR1 and CDR2 from the germline V gene are WSHSY and SAAADI. The ends lost 4 bases at V and 2 bases at J; junction bases unmatched: 9. This CDR3 has 17 residues. The CDR3 reads CASSGGRTSGSTDTQYF. The CDR3 coding sequence is TGCGCCAGCAGTGGTGGGAGGACTAGCGGTTCCACAGATACGCAGTATTTT.

The chain is built from TRBV19 and TRBJ1-4; the D is unclear. The CDR3 sequence is 14 residues long. V lost 6 bases and J 5 bases, leaving 13 bases between the germline ends. Germline lookup yields CDR1 LNHDA and CDR2 SQIVND (reference sequence). CDR3 bases: TGTGCCAGTAGCACGGGGAGGGAGAATGAAAAACTGTTTTTT. Residues: CASSTGRENEKLFF.

This chain connects TRBV18 to TRBJ2-3, with 10 nucleotides matching TRBD2. CDR1 is KGHSH and CDR2 is LQKENI in the germline V gene. J gave up 6 bases and V 3 bases, and 12 bases lay outside the gene matches. This CDR3 comprises 17 residues. For the CDR3, the DNA is TGTGCCAGCTCACCCCCTAGCGGGGGCTACTATGGGGATACGCAGTATTTT. Its translation: CASSPPSGGYYGDTQYF.